The 23 T cell receptor beta chains in this list originate from one sample, sequenced in a study of T cell changes during pregnancy in multiple sclerosis. Profiled with immunoSEQ multiplex PCR; TCRdb holds only in-frame clones, not every one. Here the sample spans about 31,000 clones, roughly 90% being singletons. The sample here was CD8+ T cells from peripheral blood mononuclear cells, taken in the second trimester of pregnancy. These receptors were obtained from a female donor with multiple sclerosis, enrolled in a pregnancy study.

The chain combines TRBV5-4 with TRBJ2-3; the D gene is possibly TRBD2 (6 bases). The V gene lost 0 bases and the J gene lost 7 bases, with 15 bases spanning the gap. This CDR3 comprises 15 residues. Germline V gene sequence: CDR1 SGHNT, CDR2 YYREEE (reference sequence). The DNA for the CDR3 is TGTGCCAGCAGCTTGGAAGGCCCCGGGAGTAATACGCAGTATTTT. It translates to CASSLEGPGSNTQYF.

The chain employs TRBV5-1 and TRBJ2-1, with 12 bases aligning to TRBD2. V shed 3 bases, J shed 8 bases, and the junction held 6 bases outside the gene matches. This CDR3 has 15 residues. The V gene's germline CDR1 is SGHRS and CDR2 YFSETQ. The CDR3 DNA reads as TGCGCCAGCAGCTCGACTAGCGGGAGTGGCGATGAGCAGTTCTTC. It yields the protein CASSSTSGSGDEQFF.

The chain combines TRBV6-1 with TRBJ1-2; 8 positions agree with TRBD1. CDR3 length equals 17 residues. Germline V lookup: CDR1 MNHNS, CDR2 SASEGT. The junction had 12 bases not matched to a gene; V was cut back by 3 bases and J by 3 bases. The CDR3 coding sequence is TGTGCCAGCAGTGACTGGGGGGAGGACAGGGCGGACTATGGCTACACCTTC. It yields the protein CASSDWGEDRADYGYTF.

The chain employs TRBV16 and TRBJ2-5; the D gene is possibly TRBD2 (5 bases). The germline V and J ends were trimmed by 10 bases and 0 bases, with 9 bases remaining between them. The CDR3 covers 12 residues. The germline gives CDR1 KGHSY, CDR2 FQNENV. The CDR3 protein is CATAGNQETQYF. The CDR3 bases are TGTGCCACTGCGGGCAACCAAGAGACCCAGTACTTC.

The chain couples TRBV15 to TRBJ2-7; tentative D call: TRBD1 (7 bases). The ends were cut back, 0 bases at V and 5 bases at J, with 17 bases in the middle. From germline, CDR1 is LNHNV and CDR2 YYDKDF (reference sequence). The CDR3 is 16 residues long. This CDR3 is CATSRDRQGGHDEQYF. The CDR3 bases are TGTGCCACCAGCAGAGATAGACAGGGAGGTCACGACGAGCAGTACTTC.

The genes are TRBV27 and TRBJ2-7; 10 positions match TRBD1. The V and J ends lost 6 bases and 3 bases, in that order; junction bases with no gene match: 8. CDR1 and CDR2 (germline): MNHEY, SMNVEV (reference sequence). This CDR3 is built from 15 residues. The chain's CDR3 is CASSYAGTGDYEQYF. The CDR3 DNA reads TGTGCCAGCAGCTACGCCGGGACAGGGGACTACGAGCAGTACTTC.

The rearrangement uses TRBV25-1 and TRBJ2-1, with TRBD2 matching over 7 bases. V lost 2 bases and J lost 7; bases outside the gene matches: 5. CDR3 size: 14 residues. Germline V gene lookup returns CDR1 MGHDK and CDR2 SYGVNS. Here the CDR3 DNA reads TGTGCCAGCAGTGAAGGTCGGGAGGATAATGAGCAGTTCTTC. It yields the protein CASSEGREDNEQFF.

This sequence joins TRBV6-4 and TRBJ2-2, with 10 bases aligning to TRBD1. With V trimmed by 6 bases and J by 3 bases, 4 bases remained unmatched. The V gene's germline CDR1 is MRHNA and CDR2 SNTAGT. The CDR3 runs 15 residues. The CDR3 here is CASRRGQGDTGELFF. CDR3 nucleotide sequence: TGTGCCAGCAGGAGAGGACAGGGGGACACCGGGGAGCTGTTTTTT.

This chain joins TRBV6-5 and TRBJ2-5, with 10 bases fitting TRBD1. The CDR3 loop spans 15 amino acids. From germline, CDR1 is MNHEY and CDR2 SVGAGI. V shed 6 bases and J 0 bases; nucleotides not matched to a gene: 4. The CDR3 protein is CASRPGQGYQETQYF. In DNA form, the CDR3 reads TGTGCCAGCAGACCGGGACAGGGGTACCAAGAGACCCAGTACTTC.

This chain links TRBV25-1 with TRBJ2-3; 11 bases align to TRBD1. V trimming: 1 base; J trimming: 4 bases; junction bases outside the gene matches: 1. Germline V gene sequence: CDR1 MGHDK, CDR2 SYGVNS. The length of the CDR3 is 15 residues. DNA of the CDR3: TGTGCCAGCAGTGAATGGGACAGGGGGGCAGATACGCAGTATTTT. Protein: CASSEWDRGADTQYF.

The V call is TRBV25-1, the J call TRBJ2-1; 9 positions match TRBD2. In germline, CDR1 is MGHDK, CDR2 SYGVNS. CDR3 size: 15 residues. V shed 5 bases, J shed 4 bases, and the junction held 6 bases outside the gene matches. The CDR3 bases are TGTGCCAGCAGTTTTAGCGGGAGTTCTTACAATGAGCAGTTCTTC. Translated, it gives CASSFSGSSYNEQFF.

This chain joins TRBV14 and TRBJ1-1; D might be TRBD1 (5 bases). The CDR3 contains 14 residues. The germline V gene has CDR1 SGHDN and CDR2 FVKESK. The V end was cut by 4 bases, the J end by 10 bases, with 19 bases between. This chain's CDR3 is CASSLKGVGRAAFF. In nucleotides, the CDR3 is TGTGCCAGCAGCCTCAAAGGGGTGGGTCGAGCAGCTTTCTTT.

The chain carries TRBV18 and TRBJ2-7; 10 bases match TRBD2. The CDR3 loop spans 14 amino acids. Trimming at V came to 0 bases and at J to 7 bases, leaving 3 bases not matched to a gene. The germline gives CDR1 KGHSH, CDR2 LQKENI. The CDR3, as DNA: TGTGCCAGCTCACCACCGATAGCGGGAGGTGAGCAGTACTTC. Amino acids: CASSPPIAGGEQYF.

The rearrangement links TRBV27 to TRBJ2-1, with 9 bases aligning to TRBD2. Germline CDR1 is MNHEY and CDR2 is SMNVEV (reference sequence). This CDR3 contains 16 residues. The trim removed 6 bases at V and 7 bases at J, leaving 13 bases unmatched. In nucleotides, the CDR3 is TGTGCCAGCAGCCCATCATTAGGACTAGCGCCTAATGAGCAGTTCTTC. Protein: CASSPSLGLAPNEQFF.

The rearrangement links TRBV27 to TRBJ1-2; 11 positions match TRBD1. This CDR3 contains 14 residues. CDR1 is MNHEY and CDR2 is SMNVEV in the germline V gene (reference sequence). Trimming removed 5 bases from V and 7 bases from J; junction bases left unmatched: 6. The CDR3 DNA sequence: TGTGCCAGCAGTCTCGGACAGGGGGCGCGTGGCTACACCTTC. Translated, it gives CASSLGQGARGYTF.

V gene TRBV11-2 combines with J gene TRBJ2-1, with D hard to call. Trimming shortened V by 5 bases and J by 0 bases, and 11 bases separated the two germline ends. Germline CDR1 and CDR2: SGHAT and FQNNGV. The CDR3 consists of 15 residues. CDR3 bases: TGTGCCAGCAGCCCTCACATAGCCTCCTACAATGAGCAGTTCTTC. This codes for CASSPHIASYNEQFF.

CDR3 nucleotides: TGTGCCAGCAGCTTAGGCGGGAGTGAACAGTTCTTC. This encodes CASSLGGSEQFF. The chain recombines TRBV13 with TRBJ2-1, with D perhaps matching TRBD2 (6 bases). This CDR3 region has 12 residues. From germline, CDR1 is PRHDT and CDR2 FYEKMQ (reference sequence). V was pared by 0 bases and J by 13 bases, with 10 bases between.

The V call is TRBV4-3, the J call TRBJ2-3; 7 bases are a match to TRBD2. CDR3 length equals 17 residues. V shed 0 bases and J 4 bases; nucleotides not matched to a gene: 10. Germline loops: CDR1 LGHNA, CDR2 YSLEER. As DNA, the CDR3 is TGCGCCAGCAGCCAAGACAGGCGCGCCCGGGGGGCAGATACGCAGTATTTT. Amino acid sequence: CASSQDRRARGADTQYF.

The rearrangement joins TRBV27 to TRBJ1-6, with D perhaps TRBD1 (6 bases). CDR1 and CDR2 (germline): MNHEY, SMNVEV (reference sequence). This CDR3 contains 13 residues. V dropped 1 base and J dropped 18 bases, with 16 bases sitting between them. The CDR3 bases are TGTGCCAGCAGTTTATTTTGGGGACATGATCACCACTTT. Protein product: CASSLFWGHDHHF.

The genes are TRBV2 and TRBJ1-1, with a possible D match to TRBD1 (6 bases). CDR3 length: 17 residues. Germline lookup yields CDR1 SNHLY and CDR2 FYNNEI. Trimming stripped 3 bases from V and 3 bases from J, with 20 bases between. CDR3 region: CASSEARRGGKDTEAFF. The CDR3, as DNA: TGTGCCAGCAGTGAGGCGCGACGGGGGGGCAAGGACACTGAAGCTTTCTTT.

By share of the sample, this clone is medium-sized. Here the CDR3 reads CSVKLRDGEVLEQFF. CDR3 nucleotide sequence: TGCAGCGTAAAACTCCGGGACGGGGAGGTCTTGGAGCAGTTCTTC. The rearrangement joins TRBV29-1 to TRBJ2-1; TRBD2 is a possible D gene (6 bases). The germline CDR1 and CDR2 sequences are SQVTM and ANQGSEA. The CDR3 contains 15 residues. The germline V and J ends were trimmed by 6 bases and 10 bases, with 25 bases remaining between them.

This clone was recorded a few times. The rearrangement uses TRBV6-5 and TRBJ2-1; 10 nucleotides align to TRBD1. The V and J ends lost 6 bases and 9 bases, in that order; junction bases with no gene match: 8. The CDR3 is made up of 14 amino acids. Germline CDR1 reads MNHEY; CDR2 reads SVGAGI. CDR3 nucleotide sequence: TGTGCCAGCAGCCGCGACAGGGGGCTGGCTGAGCAGTTCTTC. Amino acids: CASSRDRGLAEQFF.

The chain carries TRBV5-1 and TRBJ1-1; D may be TRBD1 (5 bases). CDR1 is SGHRS, CDR2 YFSETQ, per germline. The CDR3 extends over 15 amino acids. V lost 0 bases and J lost 5, with 14 bases in between. Here the CDR3 DNA reads TGCGCCAGCAGCTTGGTAAGGGGCCCAGGGACTGAAGCTTTCTTT. Residues: CASSLVRGPGTEAFF.